These 27 T cell receptor beta chains came from one sample sequenced in a study of PD-1 blockade in classical Hodgkin lymphoma. TCRdb's copy holds only in-frame clones and misses some; the assay was immunoSEQ multiplex PCR. In the table there are 24,000 or so clones, roughly three quarters of which are singletons. After autologous stem cell transplantation all patients relapsed, and prior brentuximab vedotin exposure differed between cohorts. Material: peripheral blood mononuclear cells (PBMCs), obtained at baseline. These receptors were taken from a human donor with classical Hodgkin lymphoma.

The chain joins TRBV9 to TRBJ2-3, with D perhaps TRBD2 (6 bases). V shed 4 bases and J shed 4 bases, with 13 bases lying between them. The germline V gene encodes CDR1 SGDLS and CDR2 YYNGEE. The length of the CDR3 is 14 residues. CDR3 in amino acids: CASSLGTVPDTQYF. CDR3 coding DNA: TGTGCCAGCAGCCTCGGGACTGTCCCAGATACGCAGTATTTT.

V gene TRBV6-6 combines with J gene TRBJ1-4, with 7 bases aligning to TRBD1. CDR1 MNHNY and CDR2 SVGAGI come from the germline V gene (reference sequence). The CDR3 spans 16 residues. The ends lost 5 bases at V and 4 bases at J; junction bases unmatched: 10. The CDR3 bases are TGTGCCAGCAGTCGATGGCTGGGGACAGTTAATGAAAAACTGTTTTTT. This codes for CASSRWLGTVNEKLFF.

This clone was seen a few times. The chain combines TRBV27 with TRBJ2-3; 8 bases fit TRBD2. V shed 3 bases and J 5 bases; nucleotides not matched to a gene: 4. Germline V gene data show CDR1 as MNHEY and CDR2 as SMNVEV (reference sequence). The CDR3 covers 14 residues. CDR3 amino acids: CASSLVAGIDTQYF. The CDR3 nucleotides are TGTGCCAGCAGTTTGGTAGCGGGGATAGATACGCAGTATTTT.

J is TRBJ2-5 and V is TRBV29-1; TRBD1 might be the D (6 bases). Germline-derived CDR1 and CDR2 are SQVTM and ANQGSEA. V was cut by 4 bases and J by 2 bases, with 8 bases left in between. CDR3 length: 12 amino acids. The CDR3 protein is CSVGTVQETQYF. The DNA of the CDR3 is TGCAGCGTTGGGACAGTTCAAGAGACCCAGTACTTC. The whole variable domain, remainder taken from reference TRBV29-1 and TRBJ2-5, is SAVISQKPSRDICQRGTSLTIQCQVDSQVTMMFWYRQQPGQSLTLIATANQGSEATYESGFVIDKFPISRPNLTFSTLTVSNMSPEDSSIYLCSVGTVQETQYFGPGTRLLVL.

The chain uses TRBV27 and TRBJ2-1; D is ambiguous. This CDR3 has 12 amino acids. The ends were cut back, 6 bases at V and 5 bases at J, with 8 bases in the middle. Germline V lookup: CDR1 MNHEY, CDR2 SMNVEV (reference sequence). The CDR3 sequence: CASSPSHNEQFF. The CDR3 DNA reads as TGTGCCAGCAGCCCGAGCCACAATGAGCAGTTCTTC.

The rearrangement joins TRBV12-5 to TRBJ1-1; D remains ambiguous. Trimming took 5 bases from V and 3 from J, leaving 16 bases between them. Germline assignment: CDR1 LGHNT and CDR2 FRNRAP. This CDR3 has 15 amino acids. CDR3 nucleotides: TGTGCTAGTGGTCCCCTTGGAGGTGGAGACACTGAAGCTTTCTTT. This gives the protein CASGPLGGGDTEAFF.

This clone was seen more than once but under ten times. The chain couples TRBV19 to TRBJ2-3, with TRBD2 matching 14 bases. V dropped 5 bases and J dropped 8; count of bases not matched to a gene: 18. The CDR3 sequence is 19 residues long. Germline V gives CDR1 LNHDA, CDR2 SQIVND (reference sequence). CDR3 DNA sequence: TGTGCCAGTAGTTCTACCGTCCGAACGACTAGCGGGGGGGCGGGTACGCAGTATTTT. Amino acid sequence: CASSSTVRTTSGGAGTQYF.

This clone was recorded a few times. The gene calls are TRBV29-1 and TRBJ2-2, with 9 bases lining up with TRBD2. Per the germline V gene, CDR1 is SQVTM and CDR2 is ANQGSEA. The CDR3 has 14 residues. J was trimmed by 9 bases and V by 2 bases; bases with no gene match: 7. The CDR3 nucleotides read TGCAGCGTTGAAAGCGGGGGGATAGGGCGGGAGCTGTTTTTT. Its translation: CSVESGGIGRELFF.

This chain joins TRBV7-8 and TRBJ2-5, with 9 bases aligning to TRBD2. Germline V gene lookup returns CDR1 SGHVS and CDR2 FQNEAQ. The V segment lost 4 bases and the J segment 2 bases; nucleotides outside the gene matches: 2. This CDR3 spans 14 amino acids. Written as DNA, the CDR3 is TGTGCCAGCAGCTCTCTAGCGGGGCAAGAGACCCAGTACTTC. Protein sequence: CASSSLAGQETQYF.

J is TRBJ1-1 and V is TRBV29-1; D not certain. The V end lost 2 bases, the J end lost 3 bases, and 13 bases lay between the germline ends. Germline CDR1 reads SQVTM; CDR2 reads ANQGSEA. The length of the CDR3 is 14 residues. DNA of the CDR3: TGCAGCGTTGAAAAAGCAAGTTGGGACACTGAAGCTTTCTTT. It encodes CSVEKASWDTEAFF.

The gene calls are TRBV7-9 and TRBJ1-1; D call uncertain. V was clipped by 0 bases and J by 11 bases, with 13 bases between them. The CDR3 is made up of 13 amino acids. Germline CDR1 reads SEHNR; CDR2 reads FQNEAQ (reference sequence). In nucleotides, the CDR3 is TGTGCCAGCAGCTTAGCGGTCCTTTATGGGGCTTTCTTT. Translation: CASSLAVLYGAFF.

This chain connects TRBV9 to TRBJ2-2, with D perhaps matching TRBD2 (7 bases). There are 15 residues in the CDR3. V was shortened by 4 bases and J by 6 bases, with 16 bases between the two germline ends. Germline-derived CDR1 and CDR2 are SGDLS and YYNGEE. In nucleotides, the CDR3 is TGTGCCAGCAGCTCGACAGGTCGGGGGGCCGGGGAGCTGTTTTTT. This encodes CASSSTGRGAGELFF.

This clone was found once. The CDR3 DNA reads TGTGCCAGCAGTTTATATGTGGGGAGTGATGAGCAGTTCTTC. It yields the protein CASSLYVGSDEQFF. The chain carries TRBV28 and TRBJ2-1; D may be TRBD2 (5 bases). Germline CDR1 and CDR2: MDHEN and SYDVKM. This CDR3 is built from 14 residues. With 1 base removed from V and 8 bases from J, the gap between germline ends came to 12 bases.

This chain joins TRBV6-5 and TRBJ1-1, with TRBD1 as a possible D gene (5 bases). Per the germline V gene, CDR1 is MNHEY and CDR2 is SVGAGI. The CDR3 covers 14 residues. V lost 7 bases to trimming and J lost 0 bases, with 12 bases between them. For the CDR3, the DNA is TGTGCCAGCACCCAGGGAGGGCTGAACACTGAAGCTTTCTTT. This codes for CASTQGGLNTEAFF.

This chain joins TRBV9 and TRBJ2-3; 7 positions agree with TRBD2. Germline V gene data show CDR1 as SGDLS and CDR2 as YYNGEE. With V trimmed by 0 bases and J by 1 base, 5 bases remained unmatched. The CDR3 runs to 16 residues. CDR3 loop: CASSVAAGVGTDTQYF. The CDR3 nucleotides are TGTGCCAGCAGCGTAGCGGCGGGGGTGGGCACAGATACGCAGTATTTT.

This chain links TRBV4-2 with TRBJ2-3, with D possibly being TRBD2 (6 bases). The V end was cut by 1 base, the J end by 2 bases, with 13 bases between. The CDR3 consists of 16 residues. CDR1 is LGHNA and CDR2 is YNFKEQ in the germline V gene. The CDR3 sequence: CASSQVGGADTDTQYF. CDR3 DNA sequence: TGTGCCAGCAGCCAAGTGGGCGGGGCGGACACAGATACGCAGTATTTT.

The rearrangement uses TRBV7-2 and TRBJ1-1; possible D gene TRBD1, 5 bases. V was shortened by 5 bases and J by 6 bases, with 13 bases between the two germline ends. CDR1 is SGHTA, CDR2 FQGNSA, per germline. The CDR3 totals 13 residues. This CDR3 reads CASSQTAFAEAFF. For the CDR3, the DNA is TGTGCCAGCAGCCAGACAGCGTTCGCTGAAGCTTTCTTT.

This clone turned up a few times. The chain couples TRBV7-2 to TRBJ1-5, with D perhaps matching TRBD1 (5 bases). The CDR3 is made up of 15 amino acids. Germline lookup yields CDR1 SGHTA and CDR2 FQGNSA. Trimming took off 1 base at V and 2 bases at J, with 9 bases between the two ends. CDR3 nucleotide sequence: TGTGCCAGCAGCTTAGTGGGGGGGGGCAATCAGCCCCAGCATTTT. Amino acids: CASSLVGGGNQPQHF.

The V gene is TRBV6-9, the J gene TRBJ2-2; no clear D. With 10 bases removed from V and 4 bases from J, the gap between germline ends came to 19 bases. Germline V lookup: CDR1 MNHGY, CDR2 SVAAGI. The CDR3 runs to 15 residues. CDR3 in amino acids: CANPTPTRFTGELFF. The CDR3 nucleotides are TGTGCCAACCCTACCCCGACGAGGTTCACCGGGGAGCTGTTTTTT.

A single count supports this clone. The chain carries TRBV5-1 and TRBJ1-4; 8 bases line up with TRBD1. J lost 8 bases, V lost 0 bases, and 0 bases had no gene match. The CDR3 length is 13 residues. CDR1 is SGHRS and CDR2 is YFSETQ in the germline V gene. CDR3 loop: CASSLAGGEKLFF. The CDR3 coding sequence is TGCGCCAGCAGCTTGGCAGGGGGCGAAAAACTGTTTTTT.

V gene TRBV5-1 combines with J gene TRBJ2-7; 8 bases are a match to TRBD1. Germline V gives CDR1 SGHRS, CDR2 YFSETQ. This CDR3 spans 14 amino acids. V shed 9 bases and J 2 bases; nucleotides not matched to a gene: 10. CDR3 loop: CATAEGTGAYEQYF. CDR3 nucleotides: TGCGCCACCGCGGAAGGGACAGGAGCCTACGAGCAGTACTTC.

The V and J genes are TRBV11-1 and TRBJ2-2, with D uncertain. Germline values: CDR1 SGHAT, CDR2 FQDESV (reference sequence). Between the trimmed V and J ends, which lost 1 base and 0 bases, there was a span of 12 bases. This CDR3 has 17 residues. The CDR3 DNA reads TGTGCCAGCAGCTTAGTCTCAGTAGGAGCGAACACCGGGGAGCTGTTTTTT. Translated: CASSLVSVGANTGELFF.

The chain couples TRBV5-6 to TRBJ2-3, with 9 positions matching TRBD2. There are 17 residues in the CDR3. The germline gives CDR1 SGHDT, CDR2 YYEEEE. J was trimmed by 2 bases and V by 4 bases; bases with no gene match: 11. In DNA form, the CDR3 reads TGTGCCAGCAGCCGGTGGGATAGCGGGGGCCACACAGATACGCAGTATTTT. Translated: CASSRWDSGGHTDTQYF.

This clone was detected once. The chain recombines TRBV5-5 with TRBJ2-1, with a possible D match to TRBD2 (7 bases). Germline lookup yields CDR1 SGHKS and CDR2 YYEKEE (reference sequence). CDR3 length: 16 residues. With 1 base removed from V and 2 bases from J, the gap between germline ends came to 13 bases. CDR3 amino acids: CASSLPRGGAYNEQFF. In DNA form, the CDR3 reads TGTGCCAGCAGCTTGCCCCGAGGGGGGGCCTACAATGAGCAGTTCTTC.

The V gene is TRBV7-6, the J gene TRBJ2-7; TRBD2 might be the D (6 bases). Germline assignment: CDR1 SGHVS and CDR2 FNYEAQ. V lost 5 bases to trimming and J lost 8 bases, with 19 bases between them. This CDR3 is built from 14 residues. CDR3: CASSTYGGTTKQYF. The CDR3 DNA reads as TGTGCCAGCAGCACATACGGGGGTACCACTAAGCAGTACTTC.

This chain uses TRBV11-2 with TRBJ2-3; 11 bases align to TRBD2. There are 16 residues in the CDR3. V shed 1 base, J shed 5 bases, and the junction held 5 bases outside the gene matches. CDR1 SGHAT and CDR2 FQNNGV come from the germline V gene. For the CDR3, the DNA is TGTGCCAGCAGCTTAGTTGTTAGCGGGGGGGAAGATACGCAGTATTTT. Translated, it gives CASSLVVSGGEDTQYF. The entire variable domain, with the rest obtained from reference TRBV11-2 and TRBJ2-3, is as follows: EAGVAQSPRYKIIEKRQSVAFWCNPISGHATLYWYQQILGQGPKLLIQFQNNGVVDDSQLPKDRFSAERLKGVDSTLKIQPAKLEDSAVYLCASSLVVSGGEDTQYFGPGTRLTVL.

The chain uses TRBV10-1 and TRBJ2-5; D is perhaps TRBD1 or TRBD2 (5 bases each). The CDR3 runs 16 residues. Per the germline V gene, CDR1 is WNHNN and CDR2 is SYGVQD (reference sequence). The V end lost 6 bases, the J end lost 2 bases, and 19 bases lay between the germline ends. The CDR3: CASSGDGTARQETQYF. The CDR3 bases are TGCGCCAGCAGCGGTGACGGGACCGCCCGTCAAGAGACCCAGTACTTC.